This entry concerns a single TCR beta chain. Original processing notes: The authors estimated nucleated cell counts from reference gene primer amplification. Some clones are missing from TCRdb's copy, which holds only in-frame ones; the method was immunoSEQ multiplex PCR. The V and J calls and clone size were taken over from that table, and D and trimming were inferred from the DNA. The data contain roughly 59,000 clones, approximately 78% of them singletons. The entry originates in a study of blood T cell repertoires in COVID-19. Study information: The samples span acute and convalescent COVID-19 from the United States, Italy and Spain. T cells, B-cell-depleted T cells, or PBMCs supplied cDNA or gDNA.

The germline V gene encodes CDR1 SGHRS and CDR2 YFSETQ. Losses at the gene ends were 5 bases for V and 0 bases for J; bases not matched to a gene: 3. This CDR3 has 15 residues. This TCR was sampled from a man older than 75 with acute or convalescent COVID-19. This chain links TRBV5-1 with TRBJ2-7, with 12 bases that match TRBD1. The sequenced material came from peripheral blood. This chain's CDR3 is CASRRGQGASYEQYF. DNA for the CDR3: TGCGCCAGCAGGAGGGGACAGGGGGCCTCCTACGAGCAGTACTTC. The full variable domain, rest sourced from reference TRBV5-1 and TRBJ2-7, is KAGVTQTPRYLIKTRGQQVTLSCSPISGHRSVSWYQQTPGQGLQFLFEYFSETQRNKGNFPGRFSGRQFSNSRSEMNVSTLELGDSALYLCASRRGQGASYEQYFGPGTRLTVT.